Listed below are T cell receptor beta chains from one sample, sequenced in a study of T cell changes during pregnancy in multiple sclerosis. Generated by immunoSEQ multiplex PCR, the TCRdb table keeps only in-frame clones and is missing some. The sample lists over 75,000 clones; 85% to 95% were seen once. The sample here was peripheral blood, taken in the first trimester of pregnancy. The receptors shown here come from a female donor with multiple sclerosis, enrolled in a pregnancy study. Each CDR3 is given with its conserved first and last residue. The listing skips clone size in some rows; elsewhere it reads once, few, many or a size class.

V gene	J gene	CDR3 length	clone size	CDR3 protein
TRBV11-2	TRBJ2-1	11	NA	CASSPLNEQFF
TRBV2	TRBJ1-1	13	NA	CASQNRGEIGAFF
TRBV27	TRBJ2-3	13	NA	CASSRPGKDTQYF
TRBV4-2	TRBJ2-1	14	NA	CASSQDGGDNEQFF
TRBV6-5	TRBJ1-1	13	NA	CASSYTPDREAFF
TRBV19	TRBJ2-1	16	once	CASSTPDRSLYNEQFF
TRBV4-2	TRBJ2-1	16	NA	CASSHGTSGSLYEQFF
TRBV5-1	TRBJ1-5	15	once	CASSLEGLGNQPQHF
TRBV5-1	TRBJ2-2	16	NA	CASGKSGGINTGELFF
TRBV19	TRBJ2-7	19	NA	CASSIPPRQGHRSSYEQYF
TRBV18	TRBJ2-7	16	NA	CASSPSSGRGAYEQYF
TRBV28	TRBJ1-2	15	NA	CASTDAFLQGGGYTF
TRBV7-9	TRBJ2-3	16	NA	CASSSRLAGAVGTQYF
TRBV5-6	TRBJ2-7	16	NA	CASSLDGRPPSYEQYF
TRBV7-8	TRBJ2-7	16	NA	CASSLVGGTGAYEQYF
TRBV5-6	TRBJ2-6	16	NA	CASSRQGFSGANVLTF
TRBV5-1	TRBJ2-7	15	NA	CASSLRGSSTYEQYF
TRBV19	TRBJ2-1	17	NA	CASSARGQGSSYNEQFF
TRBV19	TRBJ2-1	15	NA	CASSRGLAGYNEQFF
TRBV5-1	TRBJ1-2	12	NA	CASSGDRGGYTF
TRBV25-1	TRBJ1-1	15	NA	CASSADRFMNTEAFF
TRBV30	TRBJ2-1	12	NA	CAWGPSGSFHFF
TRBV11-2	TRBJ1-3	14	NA	CASSLGASGNTIYF
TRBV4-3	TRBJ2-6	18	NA	CASSQDGGWGAGANVLTF
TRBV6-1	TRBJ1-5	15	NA	CASSPRGTDYQPQHF
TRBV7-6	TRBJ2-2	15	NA	CASSNRDRVTGELFF
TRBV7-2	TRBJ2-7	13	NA	CASSSGLVSEQYF
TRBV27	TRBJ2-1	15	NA	CASSLSSSSYNEQFF
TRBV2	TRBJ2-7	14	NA	CASRRTGSPGEQYF